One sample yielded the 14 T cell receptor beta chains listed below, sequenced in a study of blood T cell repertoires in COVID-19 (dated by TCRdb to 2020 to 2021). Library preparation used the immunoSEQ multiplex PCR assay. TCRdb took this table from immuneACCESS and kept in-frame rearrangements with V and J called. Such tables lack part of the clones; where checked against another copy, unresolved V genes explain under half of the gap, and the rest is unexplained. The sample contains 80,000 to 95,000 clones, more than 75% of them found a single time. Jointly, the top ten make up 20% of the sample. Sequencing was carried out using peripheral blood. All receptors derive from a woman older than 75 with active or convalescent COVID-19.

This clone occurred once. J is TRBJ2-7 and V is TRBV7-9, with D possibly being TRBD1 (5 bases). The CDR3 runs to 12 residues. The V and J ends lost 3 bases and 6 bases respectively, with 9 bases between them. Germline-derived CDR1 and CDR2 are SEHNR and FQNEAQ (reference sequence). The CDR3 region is CASSFDSAEQYF. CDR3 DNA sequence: TGTGCCAGCAGCTTCGACAGCGCCGAGCAGTACTTC.

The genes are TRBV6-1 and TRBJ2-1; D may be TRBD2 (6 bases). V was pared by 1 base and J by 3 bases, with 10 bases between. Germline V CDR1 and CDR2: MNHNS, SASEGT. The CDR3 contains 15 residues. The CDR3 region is CASSEVAGNYNEQFF. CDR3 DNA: TGTGCCAGCAGTGAAGTGGCGGGGAACTACAATGAGCAGTTCTTC.

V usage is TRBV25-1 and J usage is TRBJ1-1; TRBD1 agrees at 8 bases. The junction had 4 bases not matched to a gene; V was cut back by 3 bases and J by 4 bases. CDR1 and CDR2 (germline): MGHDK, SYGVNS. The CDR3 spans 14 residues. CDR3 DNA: TGTGCCAGCAGTGAGGGACAGGCCGTCACTGAAGCTTTCTTT. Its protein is CASSEGQAVTEAFF.

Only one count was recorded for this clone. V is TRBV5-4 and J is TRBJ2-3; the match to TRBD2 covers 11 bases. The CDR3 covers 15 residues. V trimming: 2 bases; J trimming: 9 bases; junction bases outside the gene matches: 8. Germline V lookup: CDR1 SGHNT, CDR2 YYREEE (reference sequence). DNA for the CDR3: TGTGCCAGCAGCTTTCGCCAGACTAGCGGGGAAACGCAGTATTTT. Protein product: CASSFRQTSGETQYF.

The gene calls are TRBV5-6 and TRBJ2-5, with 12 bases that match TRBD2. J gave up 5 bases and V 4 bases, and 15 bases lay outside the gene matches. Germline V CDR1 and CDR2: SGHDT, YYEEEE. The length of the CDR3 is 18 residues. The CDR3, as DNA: TGTGCCAGCAGCCCGAGGACTAGCGGGGCTTCAATCGGGGAGACCCAGTACTTC. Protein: CASSPRTSGASIGETQYF.

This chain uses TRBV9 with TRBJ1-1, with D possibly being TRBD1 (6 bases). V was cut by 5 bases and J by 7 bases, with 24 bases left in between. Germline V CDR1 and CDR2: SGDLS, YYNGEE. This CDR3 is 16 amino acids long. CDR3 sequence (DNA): TGTGCCAGCAGTAATTTGGGGGCGGGTAAGGAAAGTGAAGCTTTCTTT. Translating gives CASSNLGAGKESEAFF.

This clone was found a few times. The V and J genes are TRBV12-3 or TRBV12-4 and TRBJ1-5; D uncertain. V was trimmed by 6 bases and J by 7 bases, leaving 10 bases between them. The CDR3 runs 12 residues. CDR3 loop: CASSLLEQPQHF. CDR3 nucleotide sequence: TGTGCCAGCAGCCTCTTGGAGCAGCCCCAGCATTTT.

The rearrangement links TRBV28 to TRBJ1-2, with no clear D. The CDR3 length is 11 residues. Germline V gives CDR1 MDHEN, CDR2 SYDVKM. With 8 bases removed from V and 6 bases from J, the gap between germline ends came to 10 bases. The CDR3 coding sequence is TGTGCCAGCGGAGTACGCAATGGCTACACCTTC. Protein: CASGVRNGYTF.

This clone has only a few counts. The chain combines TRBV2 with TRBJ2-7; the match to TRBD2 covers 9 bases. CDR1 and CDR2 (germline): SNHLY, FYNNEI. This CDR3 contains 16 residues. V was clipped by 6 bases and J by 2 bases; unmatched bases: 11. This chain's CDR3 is CASSDIAGVPPYEQYF. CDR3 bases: TGTGCCAGCAGCGATATAGCGGGGGTCCCCCCCTACGAGCAGTACTTC. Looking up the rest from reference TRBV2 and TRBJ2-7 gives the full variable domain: EPEVTQTPSHQVTQMGQEVILRCVPISNHLYFYWYRQILGQKVEFLVSFYNNEISEKSEIFDDQFSVERPDGSNFTLKIRSTKLEDSAMYFCASSDIAGVPPYEQYFGPGTRLTVT.

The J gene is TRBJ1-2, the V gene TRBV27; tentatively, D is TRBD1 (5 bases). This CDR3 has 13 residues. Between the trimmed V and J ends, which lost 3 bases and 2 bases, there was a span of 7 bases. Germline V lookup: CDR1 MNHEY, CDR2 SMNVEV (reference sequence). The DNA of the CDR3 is TGTGCCAGCAGTTTCTACAGGAACTATGGCTACACCTTC. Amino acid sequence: CASSFYRNYGYTF.

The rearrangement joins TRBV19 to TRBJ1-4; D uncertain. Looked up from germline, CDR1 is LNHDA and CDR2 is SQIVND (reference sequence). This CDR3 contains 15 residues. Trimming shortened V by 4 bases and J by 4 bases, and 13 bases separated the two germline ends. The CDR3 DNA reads TGTGCCAGTAGTACCGCCGGGAGGTTTAATGAAAAACTGTTTTTT. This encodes CASSTAGRFNEKLFF. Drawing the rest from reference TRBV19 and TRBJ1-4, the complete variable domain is DGGITQSPKYLFRKEGQNVTLSCEQNLNHDAMYWYRQDPGQGLRLIYYSQIVNDFQKGDIAEGYSVSREKKESFPLTVTSAQKNPTAFYLCASSTAGRFNEKLFFGSGTQLSVL.

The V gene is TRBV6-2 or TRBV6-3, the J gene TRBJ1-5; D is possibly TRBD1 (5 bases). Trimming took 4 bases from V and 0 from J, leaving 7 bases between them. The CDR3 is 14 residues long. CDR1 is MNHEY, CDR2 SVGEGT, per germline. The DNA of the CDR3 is TGTGCCAGCAGTTGGACAAATAGCAATCAGCCCCAGCATTTT. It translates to CASSWTNSNQPQHF.

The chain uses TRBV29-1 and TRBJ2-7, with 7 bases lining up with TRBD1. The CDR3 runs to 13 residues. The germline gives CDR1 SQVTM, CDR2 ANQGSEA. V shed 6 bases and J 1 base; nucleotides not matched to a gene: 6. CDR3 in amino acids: CSVGTANSYEQYF. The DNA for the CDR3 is TGCAGCGTAGGGACAGCAAATTCCTACGAGCAGTACTTC.

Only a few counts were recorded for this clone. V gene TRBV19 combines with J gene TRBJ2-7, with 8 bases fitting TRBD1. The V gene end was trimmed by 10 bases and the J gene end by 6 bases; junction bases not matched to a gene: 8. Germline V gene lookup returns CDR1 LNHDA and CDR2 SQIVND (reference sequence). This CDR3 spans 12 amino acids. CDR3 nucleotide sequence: TGTGCCACCGGACAGGGAAGGGGCGAGCAGTACTTC. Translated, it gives CATGQGRGEQYF.